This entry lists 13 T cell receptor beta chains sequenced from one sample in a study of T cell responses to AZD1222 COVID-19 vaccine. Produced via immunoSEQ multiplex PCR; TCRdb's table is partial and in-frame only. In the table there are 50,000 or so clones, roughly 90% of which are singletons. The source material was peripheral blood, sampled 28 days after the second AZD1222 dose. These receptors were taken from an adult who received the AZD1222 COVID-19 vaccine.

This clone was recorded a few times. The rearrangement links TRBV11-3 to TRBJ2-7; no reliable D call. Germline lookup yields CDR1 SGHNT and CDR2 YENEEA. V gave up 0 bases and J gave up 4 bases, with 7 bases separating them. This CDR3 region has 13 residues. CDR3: CASSLEYGYEQYF. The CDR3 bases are TGTGCCAGCAGCTTAGAGTACGGGTACGAGCAGTACTTC. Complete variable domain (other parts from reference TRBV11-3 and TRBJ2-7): EAGVVQSPRYKIIEKKQPVAFWCNPISGHNTLYWYLQNLGQGPELLIRYENEEAVDDSQLPKDRFSAERLKGVDSTLKIQPAELGDSAVYLCASSLEYGYEQYFGPGTRLTVT.

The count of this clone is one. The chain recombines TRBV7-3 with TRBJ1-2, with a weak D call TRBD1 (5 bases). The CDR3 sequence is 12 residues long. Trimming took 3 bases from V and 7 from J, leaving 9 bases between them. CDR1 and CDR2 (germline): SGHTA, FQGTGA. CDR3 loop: CASSLAGAGYTF. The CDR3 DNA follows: TGTGCCAGCAGCTTGGCCGGGGCTGGCTACACCTTC. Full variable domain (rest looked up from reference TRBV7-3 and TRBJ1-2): GAGVSQTPSNKVTEKGKYVELRCDPISGHTALYWYRQSLGQGPEFLIYFQGTGAADDSGLPNDRFFAVRPEGSVSTLKIQRTERGDSAVYLCASSLAGAGYTFGSGTRLTVV.

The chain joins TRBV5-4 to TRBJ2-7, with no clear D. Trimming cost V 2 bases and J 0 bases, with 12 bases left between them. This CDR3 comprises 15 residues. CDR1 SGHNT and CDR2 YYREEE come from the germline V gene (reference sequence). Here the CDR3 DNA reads TGTGCCAGCAGCTTAGGGCTGCCTGACTCCTACGAGCAGTACTTC. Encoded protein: CASSLGLPDSYEQYF.

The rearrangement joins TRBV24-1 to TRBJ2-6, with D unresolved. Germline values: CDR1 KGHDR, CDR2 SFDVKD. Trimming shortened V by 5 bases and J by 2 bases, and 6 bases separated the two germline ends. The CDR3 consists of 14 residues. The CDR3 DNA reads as TGTGCCACCAGTGCCCAGACTGGGGCCAACGTCCTGACTTTC. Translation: CATSAQTGANVLTF.

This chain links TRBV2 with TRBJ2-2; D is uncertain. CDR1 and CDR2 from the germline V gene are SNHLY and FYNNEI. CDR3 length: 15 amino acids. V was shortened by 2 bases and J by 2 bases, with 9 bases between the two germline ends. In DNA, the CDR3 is TGTGCCAGCAGTGAAATAACGAGAAACACCGGGGAGCTGTTTTTT. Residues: CASSEITRNTGELFF. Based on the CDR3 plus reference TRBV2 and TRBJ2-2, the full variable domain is EPEVTQTPSHQVTQMGQEVILRCVPISNHLYFYWYRQILGQKVEFLVSFYNNEISEKSEIFDDQFSVERPDGSNFTLKIRSTKLEDSAMYFCASSEITRNTGELFFGEGSRLTVL.

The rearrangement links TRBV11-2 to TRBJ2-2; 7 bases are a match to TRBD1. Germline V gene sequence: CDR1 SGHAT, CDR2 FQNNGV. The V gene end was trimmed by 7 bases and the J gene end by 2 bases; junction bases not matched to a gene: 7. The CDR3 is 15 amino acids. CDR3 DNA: TGTGCCAGCAACCCTACAGGGGTAAACACCGGGGAGCTGTTTTTT. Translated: CASNPTGVNTGELFF.

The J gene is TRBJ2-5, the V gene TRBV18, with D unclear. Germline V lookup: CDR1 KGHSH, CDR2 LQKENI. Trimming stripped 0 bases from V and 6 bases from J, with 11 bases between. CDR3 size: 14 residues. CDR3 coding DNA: TGTGCCAGCTCACCACCGGCTAGTATGCAGACCCAGTACTTC. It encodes CASSPPASMQTQYF. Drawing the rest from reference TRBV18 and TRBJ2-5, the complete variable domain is NAGVMQNPRHLVRRRGQEARLRCSPMKGHSHVYWYRQLPEEGLKFMVYLQKENIIDESGMPKERFSAEFPKEGPSILRIQQVVRGDSAAYFCASSPPASMQTQYFGPGTRLLVL.

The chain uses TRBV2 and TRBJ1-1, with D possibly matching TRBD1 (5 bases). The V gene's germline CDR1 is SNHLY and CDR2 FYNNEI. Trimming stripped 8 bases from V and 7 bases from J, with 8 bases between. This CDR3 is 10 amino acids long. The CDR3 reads CASDRREAFF. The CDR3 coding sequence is TGTGCCAGCGACAGACGTGAAGCTTTCTTT.

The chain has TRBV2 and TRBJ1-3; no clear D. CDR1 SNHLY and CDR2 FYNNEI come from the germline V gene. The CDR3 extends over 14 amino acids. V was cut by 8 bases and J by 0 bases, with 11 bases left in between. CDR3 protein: CASRVENSGNTIYF. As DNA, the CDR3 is TGTGCCAGCCGGGTGGAAAACTCTGGAAACACCATATATTTT.

CDR3 amino acids: CASSQEPWGRVTDTQYF. DNA of the CDR3: TGTGCCAGCAGCCAAGAACCCTGGGGGAGGGTCACAGATACGCAGTATTTT. The rearrangement uses TRBV3-1 (or the pseudogene TRBV3-2) and TRBJ2-3; 7 nucleotides match TRBD2. After removal of 0 bases from V and 2 bases from J, the junction contained 8 bases not matched to a gene. This CDR3 is 17 amino acids long. Per the germline V gene, CDR1 is LGHDT and CDR2 is YNNKEL (reference sequence).

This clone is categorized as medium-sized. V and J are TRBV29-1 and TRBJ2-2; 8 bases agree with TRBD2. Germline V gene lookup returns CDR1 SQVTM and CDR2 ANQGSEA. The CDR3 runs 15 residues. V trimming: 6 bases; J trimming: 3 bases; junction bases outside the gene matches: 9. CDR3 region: CSVQRSGSDTGELFF. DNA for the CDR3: TGCAGCGTCCAAAGAAGCGGGAGTGACACCGGGGAGCTGTTTTTT.

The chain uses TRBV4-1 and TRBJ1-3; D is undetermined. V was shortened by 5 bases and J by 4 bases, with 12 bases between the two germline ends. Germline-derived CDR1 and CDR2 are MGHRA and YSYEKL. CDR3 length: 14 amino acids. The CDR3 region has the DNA TGCGCCAGCAGCTCCAACTACGGAGGAAACACCATATATTTT. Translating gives CASSSNYGGNTIYF.

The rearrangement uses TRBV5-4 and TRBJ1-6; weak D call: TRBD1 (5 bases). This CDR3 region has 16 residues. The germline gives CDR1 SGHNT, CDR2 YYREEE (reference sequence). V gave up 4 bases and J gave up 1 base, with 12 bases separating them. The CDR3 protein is CASSTAGRSYNSPLHF. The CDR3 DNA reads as TGTGCCAGCAGCACCGCAGGGAGATCCTATAATTCACCCCTCCACTTT.